Below, 19 T cell receptor beta chains from the same sample are listed, as sequenced in a study of T cell repertoires in cytomegalovirus infection (dated by TCRdb to the late 2010s). The sample was run on an Illumina HiSeq 1500. In TCRdb, the public reads were trimmed at Q25 with fastp and aligned with MiXCR, with productive beta chains retained. Each entry is one CDR3 protein sequence, shown with its most common DNA and genes. Here the sample has hundreds of thousands of distinct CDR3 sequences; roughly 31% occur a single time. The ten most abundant clones make up roughly an eighth of the sample. Explained via the paper, the treatment or condition label denotes: in vitro stimulation with specific CMV peptide epitopes to enrich CMV-specific T cells. Their antigens remain unidentified. The material sequenced was cultured CD8+ T cells from PBMCs, taken from culture after CMV antigen stimulation. The receptors here all came from a human donor in good health (CMV status not recorded). Some clones in this sample may be carry-over from other donors' samples.

This clonotype occurred a few times. V and J are TRBV20-1 and TRBJ2-4; 7 bases are shared with TRBD1. Germline lookup yields CDR1 DFQATT and CDR2 SNEGSKA (reference sequence). V trimming: 5 bases; J trimming: 0 bases; junction bases outside the gene matches: 10. The CDR3 contains 16 residues. CDR3: CSAEQGFFTAKNIQYF. The CDR3 nucleotides read TGCAGTGCTGAACAGGGGTTTTTCACAGCCAAAAACATTCAGTACTTC.

This clonotype was seen at least ten times. The chain couples TRBV11-1 to TRBJ2-3; no definite D call. The CDR3 has 15 amino acids. V was pared by 6 bases and J by 2 bases, with 15 bases between. From germline, CDR1 is SGHAT and CDR2 FQDESV (reference sequence). CDR3 in amino acids: CASRDRTEPTDTQYF. The CDR3 nucleotides read TGTGCCAGCAGGGATAGGACGGAACCCACAGATACGCAGTATTTT.

This clonotype was detected only a few times. For the CDR3, the DNA is TGTGCCAGCAGCGAGACAGGGGGCTGGTCACCCCTCCACTTT. The encoded protein is CASSETGGWSPLHF. V and J are TRBV7-3 and TRBJ1-6; 10 bases are shared with TRBD1. V shed 5 bases and J 10 bases; nucleotides not matched to a gene: 5. There are 14 residues in the CDR3. Germline CDR1 reads SGHTA; CDR2 reads FQGTGA. The entire variable domain, with the rest obtained from reference TRBV7-3 and TRBJ1-6, is as follows: GAGVSQTPSNKVTEKGKYVELRCDPISGHTALYWYRQSLGQGPEFLIYFQGTGAADDSGLPNDRFFAVRPEGSVSTLKIQRTERGDSAVYLCASSETGGWSPLHFGNGTRLTVT.

The chain uses TRBV5-4 and TRBJ1-3, with 7 bases that match TRBD1. The V segment lost 2 bases and the J segment 2 bases; nucleotides outside the gene matches: 4. The CDR3 extends over 15 amino acids. Germline loops: CDR1 SGHNT, CDR2 YYREEE (reference sequence). The chain's CDR3 is CASSFSDRAGNTIYF. The CDR3 DNA sequence: TGTGCCAGCAGCTTTTCAGACAGGGCTGGAAACACCATATATTTT.

J is TRBJ2-1 and V is TRBV7-9; perhaps D is TRBD1 or TRBD2 (6 bases each). The V and J ends lost 5 bases and 3 bases respectively, with 17 bases between them. The CDR3 spans 16 residues. Germline V gives CDR1 SEHNR, CDR2 FQNEAQ (reference sequence). The CDR3 nucleotides read TGTGCCAGCAGCCCCGGGGGCAGTTCCTACTACAATGAGCAGTTCTTC. This sequence encodes CASSPGGSSYYNEQFF. The full variable domain, in which reference TRBV7-9 and TRBJ2-1 provide the parts outside the CDR3, is DTGVSQNPRHKITKRGQNVTFRCDPISEHNRLYWYRQTLGQGPEFLTYFQNEAQLEKSRLLSDRFSAERPKGSFSTLEIQRTEQGDSAMYLCASSPGGSSYYNEQFFGPGTRLTVL.

Concerning this clonotype: This may come from a read error, since a much larger clone is one base off. This chain connects TRBV6-4 to TRBJ1-1; possibly TRBD1 for D (6 bases). CDR1 and CDR2 from the germline V gene are MRHNA and SNTAGT. The CDR3 runs to 13 residues. The CDR3 reads CAGSDDGGALIIF. Here the CDR3 DNA reads TGTGCCGGCAGTGACGATGGGGGCGCTCTGATTATCTTT.

Note on this clonotype: A much larger clone differs by one base, so this may be a read error. This sequence joins TRBV7-2 and TRBJ2-3; unclear D gene. CDR3 length equals 15 residues. Germline-derived CDR1 and CDR2 are SGHTA and FQGNSA. DNA of the CDR3: TGTGTCAGCAGCTTAGGAGTGCTTGGAAGCGATACGCAGTATTTT. Its protein product is CVSSLGVLGSDTQYF.

This clonotype appeared a few times. This chain links TRBV12-3 or TRBV12-4 with TRBJ2-7; TRBD1 is a possible D gene (5 bases). The ends were cut back, 5 bases at V and 0 bases at J, with 17 bases in the middle. The CDR3 has 16 amino acids. The CDR3 nucleotides are TGTGCCAGCAGTCCCACCTGGACAACAAGCTCCTACGAGCAGTACTTC. Its translation: CASSPTWTTSSYEQYF.

CDR3 sequence (DNA): TGTGCCAGCAGTTCGACAGGCGGTTCACCCCTCCACTTT. It encodes CASSSTGGSPLHF. The V and J genes are TRBV6-2 or TRBV6-3 and TRBJ1-6; possibly TRBD1 for D (6 bases). V lost 4 bases, J lost 9 bases, and 10 bases lay in between. Germline-derived CDR1 and CDR2 are MNHEY and SVGEGT. CDR3 length equals 13 residues.

J is TRBJ1-1 and V is TRBV4-1; D is undetermined. CDR3 length: 15 residues. Germline V gives CDR1 MGHRA, CDR2 YSYEKL. V was trimmed by 0 bases and J by 1 base, leaving 9 bases between them. The CDR3 region is CASSQDLTENTEAFF. CDR3 DNA: TGCGCCAGCAGCCAAGATTTGACCGAGAACACTGAAGCTTTCTTT.

This clonotype was recorded many times. This chain links TRBV7-9 with TRBJ2-1; 7 positions match TRBD2. Germline CDR1 is SEHNR and CDR2 is FQNEAQ (reference sequence). V trimming: 7 bases; J trimming: 0 bases; junction bases outside the gene matches: 9. There are 16 residues in the CDR3. CDR3 region: CASIHGGSSSYNEQFF. The CDR3 coding sequence is TGTGCCAGCATCCACGGGGGGTCGAGCTCCTACAATGAGCAGTTCTTC.

The gene calls are TRBV5-6 and TRBJ2-3; the match to TRBD1 covers 7 bases. With V trimmed by 4 bases and J by 8 bases, 10 bases remained unmatched. Germline loops: CDR1 SGHDT, CDR2 YYEEEE. The CDR3 covers 14 residues. As DNA, the CDR3 is TGTGCCAGCAGCGAAAGACAGGGTTTGCGTACGCAGTATTTT. It codes for CASSERQGLRTQYF. Full variable domain (remainder filled in from reference TRBV5-6 and TRBJ2-3): DAGVTQSPTHLIKTRGQQVTLRCSPKSGHDTVSWYQQALGQGPQFIFQYYEEEERQRGNFPDRFSGHQFPNYSSELNVNALLLGDSALYLCASSERQGLRTQYFGPGTRLTVL.

In its sample, this clonotype was seen many times. The CDR3 DNA follows: TGTGCCAGCAGCTTACCGGACAGGAAAGAGACCCAGTACTTC. Translated: CASSLPDRKETQYF. V is TRBV7-2 and J is TRBJ2-5; 7 nucleotides line up with TRBD1. CDR1 SGHTA and CDR2 FQGNSA come from the germline V gene. V was clipped by 2 bases and J by 3 bases; unmatched bases: 3. The CDR3 contains 14 residues.

This clonotype was counted a few times. The rearrangement uses TRBV6-5 and TRBJ2-1; 7 nucleotides agree with TRBD2. The ends lost 2 bases at V and 9 bases at J; junction bases unmatched: 10. Germline V lookup: CDR1 MNHEY, CDR2 SVGAGI. The CDR3 covers 15 residues. CDR3 residues: CASSYPTSRGFEQFF. CDR3 sequence (DNA): TGTGCCAGCAGTTACCCGACTAGCCGAGGGTTTGAGCAGTTCTTC.

The DNA for the CDR3 is TGTGCCAGCAGGCCAGGGGGCGGGTACGAGCAGTACGTC. Amino acids: CASRPGGGYEQYV. V is TRBV6-2 or TRBV6-3 and J is TRBJ2-7; TRBD1 matches at 8 bases. CDR3 length equals 13 residues. Germline trimming cut 6 bases from V and 4 bases from J; bases unmatched to any gene: 5. Germline V gene sequence: CDR1 MNHEY, CDR2 SVGEGT.

The chain is built from TRBV10-3 and TRBJ1-4, with a tentative D call TRBD1 (5 bases). The germline CDR1 and CDR2 sequences are ENHRY and SYGVKD. The CDR3 runs to 13 residues. V lost 11 bases to trimming and J lost 7 bases, with 17 bases between them. The CDR3 DNA sequence: TGTGCCGCTTCCGGGACGGATGGTGAAAAACTGTTTTTT. Translation: CAASGTDGEKLFF.

This clonotype was seen more than once but under ten times. The rearrangement joins TRBV11-1 to TRBJ2-1; no firm D call. V was clipped by 4 bases and J by 3 bases, with 13 bases between them. The CDR3 length is 15 residues. CDR1 and CDR2 from the germline V gene are SGHAT and FQDESV (reference sequence). The CDR3: CASSSGRTNYNEQFF. CDR3 nucleotide sequence: TGTGCCAGCAGCTCGGGTCGGACCAACTACAATGAGCAGTTCTTC.

In this sample, this clonotype turned up a few times. The rearrangement uses TRBV12-3 or TRBV12-4 and TRBJ2-2; weak D call: TRBD1 (6 bases). This CDR3 contains 21 residues. The V end was cut by 4 bases, the J end by 0 bases, with 27 bases between. The CDR3 here is CASSWPVQIGQTLANTGELFF. The DNA of the CDR3 is TGTGCCAGCAGTTGGCCGGTGCAGATAGGACAGACTCTAGCGAACACCGGGGAGCTGTTTTTT.

V and J are TRBV6-1 and TRBJ1-3; D is unclear. Germline V gives CDR1 MNHNS, CDR2 SASEGT. The length of the CDR3 is 15 residues. The V gene lost 6 bases and the J gene lost 1 base, with 13 bases spanning the gap. In DNA, the CDR3 is TGTGCCAGCAGCGATCCGGGAACGTCTGGAAACACCATATATTTT. Encoded protein: CASSDPGTSGNTIYF.